This entry lists 10 T cell receptor beta chains sequenced from one sample in a study of metastatic and nonmetastatic thyroid tumors. All patients reached thyroid surgery having received no treatment beforehand. With MiXCR, TCRdb called clones anew from the PCR reads. This sample has approximately 31,000 clones, with 25% to 35% found just once. Sequencing used blood. Every receptor here comes from a female donor with papillary thyroid cancer or a benign thyroid nodule (not recorded which). Some clones in this sample may be carry-over from other donors' samples.

This clone was picked up many times. The chain couples TRBV10-2 to TRBJ2-5; 10 bases fit TRBD1. Germline V CDR1 and CDR2: WSHSY, SAAADI. The length of the CDR3 is 15 residues. The trim removed 10 bases at V and 7 bases at J, leaving 15 bases unmatched. CDR3 in amino acids: CATRDRGIQGATQYF. DNA of the CDR3: TGCGCCACCCGGGACAGGGGAATTCAGGGCGCGACCCAGTACTTC.

The chain combines TRBV10-3 with TRBJ2-1; 9 nucleotides agree with TRBD2. Trimming cost V 5 bases and J 7 bases; bases outside gene matches: 6. The length of the CDR3 is 14 residues. The germline gives CDR1 ENHRY, CDR2 SYGVKD. The CDR3 coding sequence is TGTGCCATCAGTCTGACTAGCGGTCTGAATGAGCAGTTCTTC. Protein product: CAISLTSGLNEQFF.

In this sample, this clone turned up a few times. The chain employs TRBV27 and TRBJ2-7; the match to TRBD2 covers 12 bases. Unmatched junction bases numbered 4, after V lost 6 bases and J lost 1 base. CDR1 and CDR2 (germline): MNHEY, SMNVEV (reference sequence). This CDR3 is built from 15 residues. CDR3 sequence reads: CASREGTSGSYEQYF. DNA of the CDR3: TGTGCCAGCAGAGAAGGGACTAGCGGGTCCTACGAGCAGTACTTC.

This clone was recorded many times. The chain employs TRBV29-1 and TRBJ1-5, with a tentative D call TRBD1 (5 bases). CDR1 is SQVTM, CDR2 ANQGSEA, per germline. Deletions cut 4 bases from V and 5 bases from J, with 9 bases between. The CDR3 spans 12 residues. CDR3 amino acids: CSVGGIDQPQHF. CDR3 coding DNA: TGCAGCGTTGGGGGGATCGATCAGCCCCAGCATTTT.

There are many counts of this clone. The chain links TRBV5-1 to TRBJ1-5; D perhaps matches TRBD1 (6 bases). CDR1 and CDR2 from the germline V gene are SGHRS and YFSETQ. Trimming cost V 5 bases and J 3 bases, with 15 bases left between them. The CDR3 has 15 residues. The CDR3 here is CASRQGMWDNQPQHF. The CDR3 DNA reads TGCGCCAGCAGACAGGGTATGTGGGACAATCAGCCCCAGCATTTT.

The chain employs TRBV9 and TRBJ2-2; TRBD2 matches at 9 bases. J gave up 5 bases and V 6 bases, and 11 bases lay outside the gene matches. The CDR3 consists of 16 residues. CDR1 SGDLS and CDR2 YYNGEE come from the germline V gene. The chain's CDR3 is CASTPWGLAGTGELFF. CDR3 sequence (DNA): TGTGCCAGCACACCATGGGGGCTAGCGGGAACCGGGGAGCTGTTTTTT.

This clone is deemed medium-sized. The chain links TRBV24-1 to TRBJ1-5; the D gene is possibly TRBD1 (5 bases). The CDR3 contains 14 residues. Germline V gene data show CDR1 as KGHDR and CDR2 as SFDVKD. V lost 4 bases and J 4 bases, leaving 10 bases between the germline ends. For the CDR3, the DNA is TGTGCCACCAGTGAAACAGGTTTAAATCAGCCCCAGCATTTT. This translates into CATSETGLNQPQHF.

About this clone itself: The same CDR3 is also encoded by other DNA sequences in this sample. The J gene is TRBJ2-2, the V gene TRBV20-1, with 7 bases lining up with TRBD2. Germline V gene sequence: CDR1 DFQATT, CDR2 SNEGSKA (reference sequence). The V gene end was trimmed by 1 base and the J gene end by 1 base; junction bases not matched to a gene: 0. This CDR3 contains 14 residues. CDR3 sequence reads: CSARAGGNTGELFF. DNA of the CDR3: TGCAGTGCTAGAGCGGGAGGGAACACCGGGGAGCTGTTTTTT.

As regards this clone: As the CDR3 is not closed by the conserved phenylalanine or tryptophan, this likely results from a read error. The limits of the CDR3 on the DNA are not certain, so only TCRdb's listed CDR3 is given. The chain links TRBV5-1 to TRBJ1-2; the table's D call, TRBD1, was not checked against the DNA. The CDR3 adds up to 12 amino acids, both ends counted. The V gene's germline CDR1 is SGHRS and CDR2 YFSETQ. The CDR3: CLTSLDGASLHI.

This clone was seen once. One junction end does not reproduce the germline sequence, and a read error may be involved. Different DNA sequences within this sample yield the same CDR3. V is TRBV4-2 and J is TRBJ2-6; possible D gene TRBD1, 5 bases. Looked up from germline, CDR1 is LGHNA and CDR2 is YNFKEQ. The CDR3 is 16 residues long. This chain's CDR3 is CASSQDQGSGANVLTF. The CDR3 region has the DNA TGTGCCAGCAGCCAAGACCAGGGCTCTGGGGCCAACGTCCTGACTTTT.